This is a list of T cell receptor beta chains from one sample in a study of blood T cell repertoires in COVID-19. Here immunoSEQ multiplex PCR was the method, and the copy in TCRdb shows in-frame clones only, minus some. The sample shows approximately 170,000 clones, approximately 80% of them seen only once. The sequenced sample consisted of PBMCs or T cells enriched from blood (not recorded which). The receptors stem from a man in his fifties or sixties who had recovered from COVID-19. The CDR3 runs from the conserved cysteine through the conserved F or W. The D gene is left open where the match is weak. Some rows mark clone size as missing; the rest say once, few, many or name a class of expanded clone.

TRBJ1-4,few,-,TRBV21-1,TGTGCCAGCAGCAGACACAGGGTCGCTCGTACTATTAATGAAAAACTGTTTTTT,CASSRHRVARTINEKLFF
TRBJ2-7,few,-,TRBV5-5,TGTGCCAGCAGCCCGCATAACACAGGGAAGTACGAGCAGTACTTC,CASSPHNTGKYEQYF
TRBJ1-2,-,-,TRBV2,TGTGCCAGCAACCTACCTAACTATGGCTACACCTTC,CASNLPNYGYTF
TRBJ1-5,few,TRBD1,TRBV19,TGTGCCAGTAGGGGACAGGGGGTATCTTACAATCAGCCCCAGCATTTT,CASRGQGVSYNQPQHF
TRBJ2-5,-,-,TRBV27,TGTGCCTCCGGGCGGGGTGATGAAGAGACCCAGTACTTC,CASGRGDEETQYF
TRBJ2-2,-,TRBD1,TRBV2,TGTGCCAGCAGTGAGACAGGGACGAACACCGGGGAGCTGTTTTTT,CASSETGTNTGELFF
TRBJ2-7,once,-,TRBV5-6,TGTGCCAGCAGCTTGTGGAGGGGTATCGACGAGCAGTACTTC,CASSLWRGIDEQYF
TRBJ1-2,-,-,TRBV6-5,TGTGCCAGCACCGACGGGGGGGCGGACTATGGCTACACCTTC,CASTDGGADYGYTF
TRBJ1-2,-,-,TRBV7-9,TGTGCCAGCAGCCCCCCGAACTATGGCTACACCTTC,CASSPPNYGYTF
TRBJ1-3,-,TRBD1,TRBV5-1,TGCGCCAGCAGCTTGGTGGGACAGGGTCCTGGAAACACCATATATTTT,CASSLVGQGPGNTIYF
TRBJ1-5,-,-,TRBV3-1/TRBV3-2,TGTGCCAGCAGCCAAGACGGGTATAGCAATCAGCCCCAGCATTTT,CASSQDGYSNQPQHF
TRBJ1-2,-,TRBD1,TRBV19,TGTGCCAGTAGTATCGCCAACAGGGGGTATGGCTACACCTTC,CASSIANRGYGYTF
TRBJ1-4,once,-,TRBV6-5,TGTGCCAGCAGTTCAGGAGGGCAGGGATTGGTAAAACTGTTTTTT,CASSSGGQGLVKLFF
TRBJ1-2,-,-,TRBV19,TGTGCCAGTACCGCGACGGGGTCTGGCTACACCTTC,CASTATGSGYTF
TRBJ2-5,-,TRBD2,TRBV9,TGTGCCAGCAGCGTAGCTTTGGGGGGGGGAGAGACCCAGTACTTC,CASSVALGGGETQYF
TRBJ1-4,-,TRBD1,TRBV7-2,TGTGCCAGCAGCGCGAACAGGGGTGGGTACGAAAAACTGTTTTTT,CASSANRGGYEKLFF
TRBJ2-3,-,-,TRBV20-1,TGCAGTGCCCCGGGGGATACGCAGTATTTT,CSAPGDTQYF
TRBJ1-2,-,-,TRBV2,TGTGCCAGCAGGGGAGGACTCAGCTATGGCTACACCTTC,CASRGGLSYGYTF
TRBJ1-2,-,-,TRBV5-6,TGTGCCAGCACCCCCGTGGGGCTTACCGGCTACACCTTC,CASTPVGLTGYTF
TRBJ1-2,-,TRBD1,TRBV6-5,TGTGCCAGCAGTTACACCTCGGACAGGGGAGGCTACACCTTC,CASSYTSDRGGYTF
TRBJ2-7,once,TRBD1,TRBV12-5,TGTGCTAGTGGACCTGGACAGGGAACGGCCGAGCAGTACTTC,CASGPGQGTAEQYF
TRBJ2-7,-,TRBD1,TRBV7-2,TGTGCCAGCAGCTCGCCGGGACAGGGTCGCTACGAGCAGTACTTC,CASSSPGQGRYEQYF
TRBJ2-7,-,-,TRBV6-5,TGTGCCAGCAGTTACTCAGGGGGACCCTACGAGCAGTACTTC,CASSYSGGPYEQYF
TRBJ1-2,-,TRBD1,TRBV5-1,TGCGCCAGCAGCGTGGAAAACAGGGGGTTTAACTATGGCTACACCTTC,CASSVENRGFNYGYTF
TRBJ1-1,-,-,TRBV12-3/TRBV12-4,TGTGCCAGCACCTTTGGGGCCGGGTTACGGGCTTTCTTT,CASTFGAGLRAFF
TRBJ2-7,-,TRBD2,TRBV5-4,TGTGCCAGCAGCCTTGGGAGCGGGGGGGCCCACGAGCAGTACTTC,CASSLGSGGAHEQYF
TRBJ2-1,-,TRBD2,TRBV5-8,TGTGCCAGCAGCTTAGGGACTAGCTCCTACAATGAGCAGTTCTTC,CASSLGTSSYNEQFF
TRBJ2-2,-,-,TRBV5-6,TGTGCCAGCAGCTTGGGACTCAACACCGGGGAGCTGTTTTTT,CASSLGLNTGELFF
TRBJ1-4,-,TRBD1,TRBV4-1,TGCGCCAGCAGCAGAAGAGGGACAGGGGAGGAAAAACTGTTTTTT,CASSRRGTGEEKLFF
TRBJ2-2,-,-,TRBV19,TGTGCCAGCCACCTGACGGGGGACACCGGGGAGCTGTTTTTT,CASHLTGDTGELFF
TRBJ1-1,-,-,TRBV19,TGTGCCAGTAGTATAGATTACAGGAACACTGAAGCTTTCTTT,CASSIDYRNTEAFF
TRBJ1-6,-,TRBD1,TRBV18,TGTGCCAGCTCACCTGGGACAGGGGGCTCTTCACCCCTCCACTTT,CASSPGTGGSSPLHF
TRBJ2-7,-,-,TRBV18,TGTGCCAGCTCTCAGGGGCCTGACTACGAGCAGTACTTC,CASSQGPDYEQYF
TRBJ2-1,few,-,TRBV6-4,TGTGCCAGCAAAAGTGATCGGGCGGGCAATGAGCAGTTCTTC,CASKSDRAGNEQFF
TRBJ1-1,-,-,TRBV18,TGTGCCAGCTCAAGCGCGGCCTCGGGTACTGAAGCTTTCTTT,CASSSAASGTEAFF
TRBJ2-3,-,-,TRBV7-3,TGTGCCAGCAGCTCCCTCGCGGCGGGTGCACAAGGGTTGTATTTT,CASSSLAAGAQGLYF
TRBJ1-2,-,TRBD1,TRBV19,TGTGCCAGTAGTACAACGGGACAGAATAACTATGGCTACACCTTC,CASSTTGQNNYGYTF
TRBJ1-2,-,TRBD1,TRBV28,TGTGCCAGCAGTTCCTCCGGGACAGTCTATGGCTACACCTTC,CASSSSGTVYGYTF
TRBJ1-1,-,TRBD1,TRBV7-9,TGTGCCAGCAGCCTCTATGGTCAGGGGGCAGACACTGAAGCTTTCTTT,CASSLYGQGADTEAFF
TRBJ1-5,-,-,TRBV6-2/TRBV6-3,TGTGCCAGCAGTTACTACAGGGACATGAGCAATCAGCCCCAGCATTTT,CASSYYRDMSNQPQHF
TRBJ2-1,-,TRBD2,TRBV29-1,TGCAGCGTGGCTAGCGGGGCAAAATACAATGAGCAGTTCTTC,CSVASGAKYNEQFF
TRBJ2-7,-,TRBD1,TRBV7-2,TGTGCCAGCAGCGAAGTAATAGGACAGGGTGATTGGGAGCAGTACTTC,CASSEVIGQGDWEQYF
TRBJ2-3,once,TRBD2,TRBV19,TGTGCCAGTAGCACCCAGGGGGCCTCGGGACTAGCGGGTAACACAGATACGCAGTATTTT,CASSTQGASGLAGNTDTQYF
TRBJ2-3,few,-,TRBV27,TGTGCCAGCAGTTTAGACAGAAGCACAGATACGCAGTATTTT,CASSLDRSTDTQYF
TRBJ1-1,once,-,TRBV12-5,TGTGCTAGTGGCGCGCCGGGACAAAGAACTGAAGCTTTCTTT,CASGAPGQRTEAFF
TRBJ1-2,-,-,TRBV6-1,TGTGCCAGCAGTGAAGCGCGCGGCTACACCTTC,CASSEARGYTF
TRBJ2-1,-,-,TRBV7-2,TGTGCCAGCAGCTTAGTCTTGCGGGGGCTGTCGGATGAGCAGTTCTTC,CASSLVLRGLSDEQFF
TRBJ1-4,-,-,TRBV5-1,TGCGCCAGCAGCTTCGGAGGAGCTAATGAAAAACTGTTTTTT,CASSFGGANEKLFF
TRBJ1-2,-,TRBD1,TRBV10-3,TGTGCCATGGGCCCGGGACAGGGTTATGGCTACACCTTC,CAMGPGQGYGYTF
TRBJ2-7,once,-,TRBV23-1,TGCGCCAGCAGTCTCTATTTAGGGGTACGGTCCTACGAGCAGTACTTC,CASSLYLGVRSYEQYF
TRBJ1-2,-,-,TRBV10-3,TGTGCCATCAGTGAGGGGGCAGACTATGGCTACACCTTC,CAISEGADYGYTF
TRBJ2-2,-,-,TRBV9,TGTGCCAGCAGCCGTTTGAACACCGGGGAGCTGTTTTTT,CASSRLNTGELFF
TRBJ1-6,-,-,TRBV6-2/TRBV6-3,TGTGCCAGCAGTTTCGGCAGGGGAAATTCACCCCTCCACTTT,CASSFGRGNSPLHF
TRBJ2-7,-,-,TRBV11-2,TGTGCCAGCAGCTTAAGTTTAGCTAAAGCCGAGCAGTACTTC,CASSLSLAKAEQYF
TRBJ1-2,-,TRBD1,TRBV29-1,TGCAGCGTTCCCCGGACAGGGGATGGCTACACCTTC,CSVPRTGDGYTF
TRBJ1-5,few,-,TRBV21-1,TGTGCCAGCAGCATCAAGAGGACAGTCAATTATCAGCCCCAGCATTTT,CASSIKRTVNYQPQHF
TRBJ1-4,-,-,TRBV6-5,TGTGCCAGCAGTTACCTCAGCGGATCCGAAAAACTGTTTTTT,CASSYLSGSEKLFF
TRBJ1-1,-,-,TRBV3-1/TRBV3-2,TGTGCCAGCAGCCAAGGCGCAGGGGCGAGCACTGAAGCTTTCTTT,CASSQGAGASTEAFF